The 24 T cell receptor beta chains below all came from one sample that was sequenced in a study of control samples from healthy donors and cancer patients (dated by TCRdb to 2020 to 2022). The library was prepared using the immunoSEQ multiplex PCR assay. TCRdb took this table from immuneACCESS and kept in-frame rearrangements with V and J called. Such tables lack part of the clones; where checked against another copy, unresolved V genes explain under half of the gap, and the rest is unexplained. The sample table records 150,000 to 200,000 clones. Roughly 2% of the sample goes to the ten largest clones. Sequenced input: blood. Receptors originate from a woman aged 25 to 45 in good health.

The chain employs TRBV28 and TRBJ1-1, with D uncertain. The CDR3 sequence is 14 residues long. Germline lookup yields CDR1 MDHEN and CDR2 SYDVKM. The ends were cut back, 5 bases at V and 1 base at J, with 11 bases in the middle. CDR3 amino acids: CASSPLESNTEAFF. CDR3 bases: TGTGCCAGCAGTCCCCTAGAATCGAACACTGAAGCTTTCTTT.

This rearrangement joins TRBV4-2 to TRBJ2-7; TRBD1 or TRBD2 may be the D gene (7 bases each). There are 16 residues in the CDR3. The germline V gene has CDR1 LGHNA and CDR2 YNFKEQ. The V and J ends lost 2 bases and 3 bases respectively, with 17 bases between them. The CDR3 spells CASSQPSVRGGYEQYF. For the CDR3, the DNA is TGTGCCAGCAGCCAACCTTCCGTCAGGGGGGGCTACGAGCAGTACTTC.

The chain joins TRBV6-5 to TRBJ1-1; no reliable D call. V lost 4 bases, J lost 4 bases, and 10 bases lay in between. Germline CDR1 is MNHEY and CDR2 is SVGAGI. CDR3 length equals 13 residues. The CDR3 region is CASSWPSSTEAFF. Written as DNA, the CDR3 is TGTGCCAGCAGTTGGCCAAGTAGCACTGAAGCTTTCTTT.

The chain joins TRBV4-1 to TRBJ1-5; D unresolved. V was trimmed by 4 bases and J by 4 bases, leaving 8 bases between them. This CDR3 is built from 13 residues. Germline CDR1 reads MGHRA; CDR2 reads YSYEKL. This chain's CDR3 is CASSPDGNQPQHF. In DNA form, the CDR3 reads TGCGCCAGCAGCCCGGACGGGAATCAGCCCCAGCATTTT.

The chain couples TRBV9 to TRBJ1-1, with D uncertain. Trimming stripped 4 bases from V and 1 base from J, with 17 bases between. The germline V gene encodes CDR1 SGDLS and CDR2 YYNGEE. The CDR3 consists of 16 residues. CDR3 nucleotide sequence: TGTGCCAGCAGCCCCATCCTGCATTCTGGGAACACTGAAGCTTTCTTT. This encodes CASSPILHSGNTEAFF.

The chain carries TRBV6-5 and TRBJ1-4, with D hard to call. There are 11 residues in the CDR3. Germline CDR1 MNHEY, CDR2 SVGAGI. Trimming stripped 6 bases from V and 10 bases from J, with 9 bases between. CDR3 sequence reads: CASRREGKLFF. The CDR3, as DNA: TGTGCCAGCAGGCGGGAGGGAAAACTGTTTTTT.

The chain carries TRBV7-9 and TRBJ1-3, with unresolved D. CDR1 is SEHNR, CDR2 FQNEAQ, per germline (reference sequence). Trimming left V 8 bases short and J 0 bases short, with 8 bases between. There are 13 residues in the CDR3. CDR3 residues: CASDSYSGNTIYF. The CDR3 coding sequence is TGTGCCAGCGATAGTTACTCTGGAAACACCATATATTTT.

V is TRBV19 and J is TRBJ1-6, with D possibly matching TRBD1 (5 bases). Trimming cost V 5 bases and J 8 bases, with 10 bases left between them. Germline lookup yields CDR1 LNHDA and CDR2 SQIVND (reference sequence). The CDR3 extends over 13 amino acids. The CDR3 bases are TGTGCCAGTAGTGGGCAGGGTTATTCACCCCTCCACTTT. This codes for CASSGQGYSPLHF.

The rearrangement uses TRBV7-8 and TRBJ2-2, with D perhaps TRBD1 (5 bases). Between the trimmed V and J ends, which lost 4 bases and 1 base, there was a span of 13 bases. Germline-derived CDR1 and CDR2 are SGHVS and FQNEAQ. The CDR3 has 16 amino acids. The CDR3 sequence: CASSSKGQGNTGELFF. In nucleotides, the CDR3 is TGTGCCAGCAGCTCAAAGGGGCAGGGGAACACCGGGGAGCTGTTTTTT.

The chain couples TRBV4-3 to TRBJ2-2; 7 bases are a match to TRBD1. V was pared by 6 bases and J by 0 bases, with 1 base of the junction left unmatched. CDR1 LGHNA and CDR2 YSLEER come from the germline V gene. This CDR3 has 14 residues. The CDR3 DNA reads TGCGCCAGCAGAACAGGGGCGAACACCGGGGAGCTGTTTTTT. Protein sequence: CASRTGANTGELFF.

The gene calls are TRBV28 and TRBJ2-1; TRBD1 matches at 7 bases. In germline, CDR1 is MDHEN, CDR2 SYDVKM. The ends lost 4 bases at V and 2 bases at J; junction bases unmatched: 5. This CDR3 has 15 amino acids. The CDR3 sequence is CASSSPQGAYNEQFF. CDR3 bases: TGTGCCAGCAGTTCCCCCCAGGGGGCCTACAATGAGCAGTTCTTC.

The CDR3 loop is CASSPRGGALTSTDTQYF. CDR3 nucleotide sequence: TGTGCCAGCAGTCCGCGCGGGGGGGCCTTAACCTCCACAGATACGCAGTATTTT. This chain joins TRBV28 and TRBJ2-3; 9 bases match TRBD2. CDR1 is MDHEN and CDR2 is SYDVKM in the germline V gene. The CDR3 contains 18 residues. V was clipped by 5 bases and J by 2 bases; unmatched bases: 14.

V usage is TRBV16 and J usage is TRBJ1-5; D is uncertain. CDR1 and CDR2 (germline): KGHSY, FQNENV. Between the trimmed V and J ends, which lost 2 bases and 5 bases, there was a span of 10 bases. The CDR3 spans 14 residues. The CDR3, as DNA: TGTGCCAGCAGCCAAAGGGTAGGCGATCAGCCCCAGCATTTT. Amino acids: CASSQRVGDQPQHF.

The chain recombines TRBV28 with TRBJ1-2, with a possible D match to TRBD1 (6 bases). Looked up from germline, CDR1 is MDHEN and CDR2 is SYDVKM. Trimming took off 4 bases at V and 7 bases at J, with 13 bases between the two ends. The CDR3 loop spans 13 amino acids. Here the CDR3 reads CASSSYRVGGYTF. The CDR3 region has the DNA TGTGCCAGCAGTTCATACAGGGTGGGTGGCTACACCTTC.

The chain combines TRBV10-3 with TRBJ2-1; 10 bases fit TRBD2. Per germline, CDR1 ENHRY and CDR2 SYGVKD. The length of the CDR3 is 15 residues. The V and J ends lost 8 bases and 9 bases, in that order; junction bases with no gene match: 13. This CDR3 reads CAIGLAGAVGGEQFF. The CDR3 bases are TGTGCCATCGGTCTAGCGGGGGCTGTTGGGGGTGAGCAGTTCTTC.

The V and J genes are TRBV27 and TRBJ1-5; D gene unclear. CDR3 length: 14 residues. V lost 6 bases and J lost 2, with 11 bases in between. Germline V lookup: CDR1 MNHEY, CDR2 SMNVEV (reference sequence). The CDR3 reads CASRDSGGNQPQHF. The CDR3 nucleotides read TGTGCCAGCAGGGACTCCGGGGGCAATCAGCCCCAGCATTTT.

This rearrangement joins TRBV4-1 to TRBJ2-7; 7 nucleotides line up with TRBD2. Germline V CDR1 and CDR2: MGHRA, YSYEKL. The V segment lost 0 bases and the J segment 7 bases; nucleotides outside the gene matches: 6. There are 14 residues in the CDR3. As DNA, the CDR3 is TGCGCCAGCAGCCAAGATACCGGGGGGATGGAGCAGTACTTC. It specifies CASSQDTGGMEQYF.

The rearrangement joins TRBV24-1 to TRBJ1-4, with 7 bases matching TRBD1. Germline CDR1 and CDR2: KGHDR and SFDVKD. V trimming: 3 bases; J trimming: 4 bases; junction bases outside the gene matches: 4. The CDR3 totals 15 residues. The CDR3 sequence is CATSDPRQGNEKLFF. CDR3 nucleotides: TGTGCCACCAGTGATCCCCGACAGGGTAATGAAAAACTGTTTTTT.

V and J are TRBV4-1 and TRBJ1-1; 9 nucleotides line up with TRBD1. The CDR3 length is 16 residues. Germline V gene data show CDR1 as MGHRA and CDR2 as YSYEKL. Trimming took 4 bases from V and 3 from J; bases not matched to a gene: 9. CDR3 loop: CASSLQAGQGDTEAFF. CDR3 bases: TGCGCCAGCAGCCTACAGGCGGGACAGGGTGACACTGAAGCTTTCTTT.

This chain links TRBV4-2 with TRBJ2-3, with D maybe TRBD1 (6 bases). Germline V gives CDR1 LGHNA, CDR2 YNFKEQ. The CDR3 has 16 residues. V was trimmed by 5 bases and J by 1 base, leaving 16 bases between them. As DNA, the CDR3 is TGTGCCAGCAGCTCCCGGCCGGGACAACGCACAGATACGCAGTATTTT. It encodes CASSSRPGQRTDTQYF.

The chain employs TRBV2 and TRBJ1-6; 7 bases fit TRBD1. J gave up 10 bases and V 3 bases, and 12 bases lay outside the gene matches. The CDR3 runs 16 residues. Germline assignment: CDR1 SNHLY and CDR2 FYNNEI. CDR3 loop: CASSDPVTGEGSPLHF. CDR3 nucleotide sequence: TGTGCCAGCAGTGATCCCGTTACAGGGGAGGGCTCACCCCTCCACTTT.

CDR3 bases: TGCGCCAGCAGCCCTAATGGGGCTGAAGCTTTCTTT. It is translated as CASSPNGAEAFF. V usage is TRBV4-1 and J usage is TRBJ1-1, with D unclear. The CDR3 runs 12 residues. CDR1 MGHRA and CDR2 YSYEKL come from the germline V gene. Trimming left V 4 bases short and J 6 bases short, with 9 bases between.

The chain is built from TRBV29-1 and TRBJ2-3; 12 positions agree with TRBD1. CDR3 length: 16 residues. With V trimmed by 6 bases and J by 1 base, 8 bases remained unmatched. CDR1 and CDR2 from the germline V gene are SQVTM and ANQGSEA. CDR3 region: CSVTGTGGFGTDTQYF. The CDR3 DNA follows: TGCAGCGTGACCGGGACAGGGGGCTTTGGCACAGATACGCAGTATTTT.

The CDR3 loop is CASSPPGRANYGYTF. The CDR3 DNA reads as TGTGCCAGCTCACCACCGGGAAGAGCTAACTATGGCTACACCTTC. The genes are TRBV18 and TRBJ1-2; D is unclear. The length of the CDR3 is 15 residues. Germline V gives CDR1 KGHSH, CDR2 LQKENI. V lost 0 bases and J 0 bases, leaving 8 bases between the germline ends. Looking up the rest from reference TRBV18 and TRBJ1-2 gives the full variable domain: NAGVMQNPRHLVRRRGQEARLRCSPMKGHSHVYWYRQLPEEGLKFMVYLQKENIIDESGMPKERFSAEFPKEGPSILRIQQVVRGDSAAYFCASSPPGRANYGYTFGSGTRLTVV.